Listed here is a single T cell receptor beta chain. Its antigen is undetermined. The sample comes from a study of T cell responses to AZD1222 COVID-19 vaccine. General study findings and limits: Along spike, vaccine-associated CD4 TCRs were found throughout, with dominance at 160-218 and 743-854.

Assay used: immunoSEQ multiplex PCR; TCRdb lists only in-frame clones, some missing. The sample yields about 140,000 clones, over 75% seen once. V was cut by 6 bases and J by 9 bases, with 9 bases left in between. The CDR3 runs to 11 residues. The clonotype originates from an adult in good health. This chain uses TRBV12-3 or TRBV12-4 with TRBJ2-1; D remains ambiguous. Specimen: peripheral blood, collected on day 0 of AZD1222 vaccination. CDR3 sequence (DNA): TGTGCCAGCAGGATGCTTAGTGAGCAGTTCTTC. Translated: CASRMLSEQFF.